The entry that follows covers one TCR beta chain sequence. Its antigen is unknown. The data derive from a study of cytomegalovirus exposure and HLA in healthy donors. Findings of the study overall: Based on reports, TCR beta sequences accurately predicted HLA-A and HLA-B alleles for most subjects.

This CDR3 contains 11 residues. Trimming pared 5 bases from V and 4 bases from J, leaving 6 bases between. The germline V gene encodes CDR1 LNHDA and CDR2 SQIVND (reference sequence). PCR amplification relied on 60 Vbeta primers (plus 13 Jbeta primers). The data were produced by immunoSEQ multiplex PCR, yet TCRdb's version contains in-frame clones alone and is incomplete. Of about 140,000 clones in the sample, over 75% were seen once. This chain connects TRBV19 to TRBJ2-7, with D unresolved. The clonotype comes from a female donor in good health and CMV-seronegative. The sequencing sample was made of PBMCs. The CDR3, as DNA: TGTGCCAGTAGTGAAGCTTACGAGCAGTACTTC. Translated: CASSEAYEQYF.